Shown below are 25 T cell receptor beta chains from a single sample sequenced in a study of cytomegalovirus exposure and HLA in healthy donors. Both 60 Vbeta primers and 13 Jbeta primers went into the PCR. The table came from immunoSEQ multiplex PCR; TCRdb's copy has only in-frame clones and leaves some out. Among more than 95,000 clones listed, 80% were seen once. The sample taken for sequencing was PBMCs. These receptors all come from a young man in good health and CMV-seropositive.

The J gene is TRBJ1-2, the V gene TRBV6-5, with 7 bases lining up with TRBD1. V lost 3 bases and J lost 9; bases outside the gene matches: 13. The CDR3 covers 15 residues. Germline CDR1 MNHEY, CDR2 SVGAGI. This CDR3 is CASSYGGPNRGSYTF. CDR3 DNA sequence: TGTGCCAGCAGTTATGGGGGGCCGAACAGGGGAAGCTACACCTTC.

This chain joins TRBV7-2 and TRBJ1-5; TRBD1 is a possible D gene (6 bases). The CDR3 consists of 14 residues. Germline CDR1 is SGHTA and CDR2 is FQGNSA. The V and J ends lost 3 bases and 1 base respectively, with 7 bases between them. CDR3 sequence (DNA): TGTGCCAGCAGCTTCGACAGGAGCAATCAGCCCCAGCATTTT. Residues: CASSFDRSNQPQHF.

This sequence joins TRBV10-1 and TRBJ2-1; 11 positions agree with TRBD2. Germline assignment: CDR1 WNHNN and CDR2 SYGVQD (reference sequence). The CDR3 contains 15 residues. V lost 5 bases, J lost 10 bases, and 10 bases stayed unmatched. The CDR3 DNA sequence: TGCGCCAGCAGTCTAGCGGGGGGCCCTATGGGGGAGCAGTTCTTC. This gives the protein CASSLAGGPMGEQFF.

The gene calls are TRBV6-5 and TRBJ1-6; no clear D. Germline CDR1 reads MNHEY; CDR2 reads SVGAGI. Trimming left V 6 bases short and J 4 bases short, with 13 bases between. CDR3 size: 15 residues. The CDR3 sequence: CASRHRDPYNSPLHF. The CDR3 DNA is TGTGCCAGCAGACACCGGGATCCGTATAATTCACCCCTCCACTTT.

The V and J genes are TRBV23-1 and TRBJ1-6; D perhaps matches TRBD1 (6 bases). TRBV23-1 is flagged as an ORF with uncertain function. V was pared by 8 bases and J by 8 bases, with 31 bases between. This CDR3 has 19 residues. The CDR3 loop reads CASVTPGHNSRETYSPLHF. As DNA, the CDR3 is TGCGCCAGCGTCACTCCGGGACACAACTCCCGAGAAACCTATTCACCCCTCCACTTT.

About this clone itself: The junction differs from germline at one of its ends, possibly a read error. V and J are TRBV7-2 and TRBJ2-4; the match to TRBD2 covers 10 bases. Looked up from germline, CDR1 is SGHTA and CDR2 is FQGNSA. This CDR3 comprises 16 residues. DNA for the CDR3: TGTGCCAGCAGCTTAGGAGCGGGGGGGATCAAAAACAGTCAGTACTTC. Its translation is CASSLGAGGIKNSQYF.

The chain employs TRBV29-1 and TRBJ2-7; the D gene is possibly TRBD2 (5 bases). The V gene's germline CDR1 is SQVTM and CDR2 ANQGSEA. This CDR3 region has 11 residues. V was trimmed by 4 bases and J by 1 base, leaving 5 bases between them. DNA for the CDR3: TGCAGCGTTGCGGGGTCCTACGAGCAGTACTTC. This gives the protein CSVAGSYEQYF.

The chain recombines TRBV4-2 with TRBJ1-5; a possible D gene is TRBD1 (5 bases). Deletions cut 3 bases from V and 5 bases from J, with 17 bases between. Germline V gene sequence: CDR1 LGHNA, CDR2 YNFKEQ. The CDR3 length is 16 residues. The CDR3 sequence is CASSHHVRRDYQPQHF. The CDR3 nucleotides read TGTGCCAGCAGCCACCATGTTCGACGGGACTATCAGCCCCAGCATTTT.

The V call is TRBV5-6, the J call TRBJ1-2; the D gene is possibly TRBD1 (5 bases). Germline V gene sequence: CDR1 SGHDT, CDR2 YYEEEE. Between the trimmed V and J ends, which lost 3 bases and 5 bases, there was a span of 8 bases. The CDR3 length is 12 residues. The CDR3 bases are TGTGCCAGCAGCTCCACAGGATATGGCTACACCTTC. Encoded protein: CASSSTGYGYTF.

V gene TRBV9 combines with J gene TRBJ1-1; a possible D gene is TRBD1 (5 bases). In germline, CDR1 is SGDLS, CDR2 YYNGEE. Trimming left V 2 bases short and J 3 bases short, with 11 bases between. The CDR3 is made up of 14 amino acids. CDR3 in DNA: TGTGCCAGCAGCGTTGCGGGGCGGGACACTGAAGCTTTCTTT. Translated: CASSVAGRDTEAFF. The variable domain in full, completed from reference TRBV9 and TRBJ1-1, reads DSGVTQTPKHLITATGQRVTLRCSPRSGDLSVYWYQQSLDQGLQFLIQYYNGEERAKGNILERFSAQQFPDLHSELNLSSLELGDSALYFCASSVAGRDTEAFFGQGTRLTVV.

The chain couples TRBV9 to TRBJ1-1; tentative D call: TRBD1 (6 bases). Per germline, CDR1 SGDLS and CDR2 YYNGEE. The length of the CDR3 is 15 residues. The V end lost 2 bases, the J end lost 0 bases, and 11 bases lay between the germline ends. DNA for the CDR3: TGTGCCAGCAGCGTTTCAGGGGTAATGAACACTGAAGCTTTCTTT. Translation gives CASSVSGVMNTEAFF.

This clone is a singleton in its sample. As DNA, the CDR3 is TGCGCCAGCAGCTTGGGCCCACTAGCGGGGGGCTACAATGAGCAGTTCTTC. Translating gives CASSLGPLAGGYNEQFF. The gene calls are TRBV5-1 and TRBJ2-1; 12 nucleotides match TRBD2. The germline CDR1 and CDR2 sequences are SGHRS and YFSETQ. J gave up 3 bases and V 0 bases, and 4 bases lay outside the gene matches. CDR3 length: 17 residues.

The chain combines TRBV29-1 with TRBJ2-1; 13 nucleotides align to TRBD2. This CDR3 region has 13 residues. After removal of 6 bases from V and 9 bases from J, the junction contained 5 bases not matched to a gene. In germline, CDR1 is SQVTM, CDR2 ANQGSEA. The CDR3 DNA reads TGCAGCGTGTGGACTAGCGGGGGAGGTGAGCAGTTCTTC. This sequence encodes CSVWTSGGGEQFF.

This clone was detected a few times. CDR3 amino acids: CASSPRGGLLNTGELFF. CDR3 coding DNA: TGTGCCAGCAGCCCCAGAGGAGGACTTCTGAACACCGGGGAGCTGTTTTTT. The chain recombines TRBV9 with TRBJ2-2; the D gene is possibly TRBD2 (5 bases). The CDR3 runs 17 residues. From germline, CDR1 is SGDLS and CDR2 YYNGEE. V was shortened by 4 bases and J by 1 base, with 17 bases between the two germline ends. The full variable domain, with the rest looked up from reference TRBV9 and TRBJ2-2, is DSGVTQTPKHLITATGQRVTLRCSPRSGDLSVYWYQQSLDQGLQFLIQYYNGEERAKGNILERFSAQQFPDLHSELNLSSLELGDSALYFCASSPRGGLLNTGELFFGEGSRLTVL.

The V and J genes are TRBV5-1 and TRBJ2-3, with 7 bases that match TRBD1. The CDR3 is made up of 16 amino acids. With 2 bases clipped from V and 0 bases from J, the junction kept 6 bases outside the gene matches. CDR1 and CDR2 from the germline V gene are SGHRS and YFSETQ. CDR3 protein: CASSLGDRLSTDTQYF. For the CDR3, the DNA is TGCGCCAGCAGCTTAGGGGACAGACTGAGCACAGATACGCAGTATTTT. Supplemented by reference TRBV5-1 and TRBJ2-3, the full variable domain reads KAGVTQTPRYLIKTRGQQVTLSCSPISGHRSVSWYQQTPGQGLQFLFEYFSETQRNKGNFPGRFSGRQFSNSRSEMNVSTLELGDSALYLCASSLGDRLSTDTQYFGPGTRLTVL.

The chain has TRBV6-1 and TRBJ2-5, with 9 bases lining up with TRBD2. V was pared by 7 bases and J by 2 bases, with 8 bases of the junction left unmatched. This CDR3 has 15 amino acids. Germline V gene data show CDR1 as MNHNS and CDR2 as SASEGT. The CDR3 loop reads CASNVAGVMQETQYF. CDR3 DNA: TGTGCCAGCAACGTAGCGGGGGTCATGCAAGAGACCCAGTACTTC.

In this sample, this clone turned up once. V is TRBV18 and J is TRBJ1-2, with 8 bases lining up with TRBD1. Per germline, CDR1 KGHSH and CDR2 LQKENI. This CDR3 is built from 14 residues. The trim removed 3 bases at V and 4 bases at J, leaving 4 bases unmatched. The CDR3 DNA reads TGTGCCAGCTCACCGGGACAGGAGGTCTATGGCTACACCTTC. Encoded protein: CASSPGQEVYGYTF.

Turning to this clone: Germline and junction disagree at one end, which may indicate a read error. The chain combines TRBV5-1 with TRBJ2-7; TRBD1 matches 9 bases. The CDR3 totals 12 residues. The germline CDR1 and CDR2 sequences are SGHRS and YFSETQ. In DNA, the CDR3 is TGCGCCAGCAGCCCGGGACAGGGCCAAGTGGAATTC. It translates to CASSPGQGQVEF.

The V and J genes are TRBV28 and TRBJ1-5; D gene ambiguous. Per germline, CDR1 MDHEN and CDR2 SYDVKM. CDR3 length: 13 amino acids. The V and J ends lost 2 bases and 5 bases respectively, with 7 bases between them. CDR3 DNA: TGTGCCAGCAGTTTAGGCGGGCATCAGCCCCAGCATTTT. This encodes CASSLGGHQPQHF.

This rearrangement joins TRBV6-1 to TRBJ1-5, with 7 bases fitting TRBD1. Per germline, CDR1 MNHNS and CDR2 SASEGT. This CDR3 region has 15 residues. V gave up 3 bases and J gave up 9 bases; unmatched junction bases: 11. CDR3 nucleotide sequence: TGTGCCAGCAGTGAGCTTAACAGGGGAAGGGGGCCCCAGCATTTT. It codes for CASSELNRGRGPQHF.

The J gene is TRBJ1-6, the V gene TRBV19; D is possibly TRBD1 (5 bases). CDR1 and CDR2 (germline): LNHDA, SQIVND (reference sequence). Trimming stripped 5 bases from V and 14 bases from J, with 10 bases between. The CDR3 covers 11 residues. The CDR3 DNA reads TGTGCCAGTAGTGGGGGGGGTACCCTCCACTTT. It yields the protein CASSGGGTLHF.

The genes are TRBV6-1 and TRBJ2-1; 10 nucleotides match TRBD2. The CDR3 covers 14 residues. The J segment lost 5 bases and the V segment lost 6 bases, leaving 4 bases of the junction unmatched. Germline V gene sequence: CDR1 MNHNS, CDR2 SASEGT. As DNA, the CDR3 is TGTGCCAGCAGCCGGACTAGCGGTGACAATGAGCAGTTCTTC. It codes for CASSRTSGDNEQFF.

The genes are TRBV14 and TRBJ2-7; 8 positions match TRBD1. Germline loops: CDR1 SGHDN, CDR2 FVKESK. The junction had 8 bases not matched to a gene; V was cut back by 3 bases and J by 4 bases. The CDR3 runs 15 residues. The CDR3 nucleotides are TGTGCCAGCAGCCAGACCGGGACAGGAATTTACGAGCAGTACTTC. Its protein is CASSQTGTGIYEQYF.

The CDR3 DNA sequence: TGTGCCAGCAGCTTGTTAACAGGGGGCGGGAATGAGCAGTTCTTC. It specifies CASSLLTGGGNEQFF. V gene TRBV5-6 combines with J gene TRBJ2-1, with 9 bases aligning to TRBD1. This CDR3 contains 15 residues. The ends lost 1 base at V and 7 bases at J; junction bases unmatched: 6. Germline values: CDR1 SGHDT, CDR2 YYEEEE.

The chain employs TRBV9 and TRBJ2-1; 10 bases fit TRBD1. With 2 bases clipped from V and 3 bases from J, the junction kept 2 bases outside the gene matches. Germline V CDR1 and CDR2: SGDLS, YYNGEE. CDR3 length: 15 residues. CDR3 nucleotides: TGTGCCAGCAGCGTGGGACAGGGGTTCTACAATGAGCAGTTCTTC. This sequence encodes CASSVGQGFYNEQFF.